These 15 T cell receptor beta chains were sequenced from one sample in a study of T-cell memory formation after mild COVID-19. TCRdb ran MiXCR on the 5' RACE reads and lists one entry per CDR3 protein. This table holds about 140,000 distinct CDR3 sequences, 14% to 15% found once. The specimen sequenced was PBMCs or a T cell subset sorted from them (not recorded which). Receptor source: an adult woman who had mild COVID-19 (a few samples of this study predate the infection). Cell type and time point are not known.

The V gene is TRBV5-1, the J gene TRBJ2-3; D is unclear. V lost 1 base to trimming and J lost 0 bases, with 12 bases between them. Looked up from germline, CDR1 is SGHRS and CDR2 is YFSETQ. CDR3 size: 16 residues. The CDR3 is CASSLMVRTSTDTQYF. The CDR3 nucleotides read TGCGCCAGCAGCTTGATGGTGAGAACTAGCACAGATACGCAGTATTTT.

V and J are TRBV19 and TRBJ2-2; possibly TRBD2 for D (5 bases). With 8 bases removed from V and 6 bases from J, the gap between germline ends came to 16 bases. Germline CDR1 LNHDA, CDR2 SQIVND (reference sequence). The CDR3 length is 14 residues. For the CDR3, the DNA is TGTGCCAGTTCCTTGCTAGCTTTGTCCGGGGAGCTGTTTTTT. Translation gives CASSLLALSGELFF.

This clonotype was found many times. The chain joins TRBV29-1 to TRBJ2-7, with D unclear. Germline V gene sequence: CDR1 SQVTM, CDR2 ANQGSEA. The CDR3 spans 12 residues. Trimming removed 0 bases from V and 7 bases from J, with 10 bases in between. This chain's CDR3 is CSVEDDLEEQYF. The CDR3 coding sequence is TGCAGCGTTGAAGATGACCTGGAGGAGCAGTACTTC.

The chain links TRBV5-5 to TRBJ1-5; D gene uncertain. The CDR3 is 16 residues long. CDR1 and CDR2 (germline): SGHKS, YYEKEE (reference sequence). V was trimmed by 2 bases and J by 3 bases, leaving 15 bases between them. The CDR3 reads CASSLGPGSTNQPQHF. CDR3 nucleotides: TGTGCCAGCAGCTTAGGCCCGGGCAGTACCAATCAGCCCCAGCATTTT.

In this sample, this clonotype turned up many times. The chain has TRBV7-6 and TRBJ2-5; weak D call: TRBD2 (5 bases). Trimming cost V 5 bases and J 3 bases, with 10 bases left between them. In germline, CDR1 is SGHVS, CDR2 FNYEAQ. CDR3 size: 13 residues. For the CDR3, the DNA is TGTGCCAGCAGCCGAGGGTCAGAAGAGACCCAGTACTTC. Translating gives CASSRGSEETQYF.

This clonotype was picked up a small number of times. The chain couples TRBV30 to TRBJ2-7, with D possibly called TRBD1 or TRBD2 (5 bases each). Trimming removed 1 base from V and 0 bases from J, with 7 bases in between. The germline V gene has CDR1 GTSNPN and CDR2 SVGIG (reference sequence). CDR3 length: 13 residues. The CDR3 loop reads CAWSGGISYEQYF. Here the CDR3 DNA reads TGTGCCTGGAGTGGGGGGATCTCCTACGAGCAGTACTTC.

This clonotype has at least ten counts. Relative to the germline gene, one junction end is altered; a read error may explain this. The V gene is TRBV7-8, the J gene TRBJ2-7; D may correspond to TRBD1 or TRBD2 (5 bases each). The CDR3 spans 14 residues. Germline V lookup: CDR1 SGHVS, CDR2 FQNEAQ. The CDR3 DNA reads as TGTGCCAGCAGCTTAGCGCCCGGGGCCGTAGACCTCTTATTC. It codes for CASSLAPGAVDLLF. Based on the CDR3 plus reference TRBV7-8 and TRBJ2-7, the full variable domain is GAGVSQSPRYKVAKRGQDVALRCDPISGHVSLFWYQQALGQGPEFLTYFQNEAQLDKSGLPSDRFFAERPEGSVSTLKIQRTQQEDSAVYLCASSLAPGAVDLLFGPGTRLTVT.

V is TRBV7-9 and J is TRBJ2-7; unclear D gene. The CDR3 is made up of 13 amino acids. V lost 5 bases to trimming and J lost 6 bases, with 14 bases between them. The germline CDR1 and CDR2 sequences are SEHNR and FQNEAQ (reference sequence). The CDR3 loop reads CASSSGSFSEQYF. CDR3 nucleotides: TGTGCCAGCAGCAGTGGTTCGTTTAGCGAGCAGTACTTC.

This clonotype was seen at least ten times. The CDR3 bases are TGTGCCAGCAGCCCCGGGGCTATCCTAAACACCGGGGAGCTGTTTTTT. This encodes CASSPGAILNTGELFF. This chain connects TRBV7-7 to TRBJ2-2; D may correspond to TRBD1 or TRBD2 (5 bases each). The CDR3 contains 16 residues. V lost 5 bases and J lost 2, with 15 bases in between. Germline loops: CDR1 SSHAT, CDR2 FNYEAQ (reference sequence).

The chain is built from TRBV30 and TRBJ2-3; the D gene is possibly TRBD2 (5 bases). Germline V gives CDR1 GTSNPN, CDR2 SVGIG (reference sequence). The V end lost 6 bases, the J end lost 7 bases, and 17 bases lay between the germline ends. The CDR3 spans 13 residues. DNA for the CDR3: TGTGCCTGTCTCCCTCCTGTAGCGAATACGCAGTATTTT. Translating it yields CACLPPVANTQYF.

This sequence joins TRBV19 and TRBJ2-3; 8 bases line up with TRBD2. V was pared by 3 bases and J by 4 bases, with 6 bases of the junction left unmatched. CDR3 size: 15 residues. Germline assignment: CDR1 LNHDA and CDR2 SQIVND (reference sequence). The CDR3 loop is CASSIRSGAADTQYF. In DNA form, the CDR3 reads TGTGCCAGTAGTATTCGTAGCGGGGCTGCAGATACGCAGTATTTT.

Comment on this clonotype: Because the CDR3's place on the DNA is in doubt, the DNA is left out and the CDR3 is given as listed by TCRdb. The gene calls are TRBV24-1 and TRBJ2-2; the tabulated D call, TRBD1, remains unverified against the DNA. Germline CDR1 is KGHDR and CDR2 is SFDVKD. Counting both end residues, the CDR3 totals 17 amino acids. CDR3 sequence reads: CATSDPGTVNTGELFFF.

The chain has TRBV6-5 and TRBJ2-5; 8 positions agree with TRBD1. Per germline, CDR1 MNHEY and CDR2 SVGAGI. Trimming removed 2 bases from V and 5 bases from J; junction bases left unmatched: 7. This CDR3 contains 15 residues. The chain's CDR3 is CASSYEDRAVETQYF. In DNA, the CDR3 is TGTGCCAGCAGTTACGAGGACAGGGCAGTGGAGACCCAGTACTTC.

The rearrangement links TRBV14 to TRBJ2-2; 8 positions agree with TRBD2. CDR3 length equals 15 residues. V lost 5 bases to trimming and J lost 4 bases; unmatched junction nucleotides: 6. Germline CDR1 reads SGHDN; CDR2 reads FVKESK. CDR3 sequence: CASSFPSGSTGELFF. CDR3 nucleotides: TGTGCCAGCAGCTTTCCCAGCGGGAGCACCGGGGAGCTGTTTTTT.

This chain joins TRBV27 and TRBJ1-1; 7 nucleotides align to TRBD1. V shed 6 bases, J shed 1 base, and the junction held 2 bases outside the gene matches. Germline lookup yields CDR1 MNHEY and CDR2 SMNVEV (reference sequence). The CDR3 consists of 13 residues. CDR3 in DNA: TGTGCCAGCAGCGACAGGGAGAACACTGAAGCTTTCTTT. Its protein is CASSDRENTEAFF.